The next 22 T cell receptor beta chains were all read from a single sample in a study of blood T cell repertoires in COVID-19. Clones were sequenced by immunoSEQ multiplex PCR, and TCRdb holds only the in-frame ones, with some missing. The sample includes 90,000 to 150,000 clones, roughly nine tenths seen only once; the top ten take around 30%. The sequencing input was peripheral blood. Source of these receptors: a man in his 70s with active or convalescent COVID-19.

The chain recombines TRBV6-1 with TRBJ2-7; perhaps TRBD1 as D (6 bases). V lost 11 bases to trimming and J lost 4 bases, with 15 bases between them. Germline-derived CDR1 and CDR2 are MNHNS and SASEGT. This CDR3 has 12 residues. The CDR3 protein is CACGQGTYEQYF. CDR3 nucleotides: TGTGCCTGTGGGCAGGGGACGTACGAGCAGTACTTC.

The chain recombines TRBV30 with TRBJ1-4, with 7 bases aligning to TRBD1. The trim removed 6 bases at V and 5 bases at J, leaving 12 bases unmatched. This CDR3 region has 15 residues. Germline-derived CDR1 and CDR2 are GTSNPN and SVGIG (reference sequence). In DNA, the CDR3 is TGTGCCTGCCTGATCTGGGGCAGGGGGAATGAAAAACTGTTTTTT. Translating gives CACLIWGRGNEKLFF.

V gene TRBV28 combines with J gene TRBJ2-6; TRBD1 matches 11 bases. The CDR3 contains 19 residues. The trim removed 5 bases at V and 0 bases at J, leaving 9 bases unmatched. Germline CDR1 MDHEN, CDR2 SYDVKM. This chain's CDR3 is CASSLSGQGGFSGANVLTF. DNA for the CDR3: TGTGCCAGCAGTCTGTCGGGACAGGGGGGCTTCTCTGGGGCCAACGTCCTGACTTTC.

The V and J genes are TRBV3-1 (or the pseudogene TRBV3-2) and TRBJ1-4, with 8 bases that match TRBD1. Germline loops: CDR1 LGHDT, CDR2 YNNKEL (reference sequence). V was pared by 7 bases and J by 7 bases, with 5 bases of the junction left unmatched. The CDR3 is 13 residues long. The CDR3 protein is CASTQGAAEKLFF. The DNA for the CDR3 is TGTGCCAGCACCCAGGGGGCCGCTGAAAAACTGTTTTTT.

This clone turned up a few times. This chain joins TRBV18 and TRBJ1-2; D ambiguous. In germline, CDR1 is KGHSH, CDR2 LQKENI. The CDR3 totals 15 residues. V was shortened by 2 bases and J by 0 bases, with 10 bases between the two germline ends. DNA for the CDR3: TGTGCCAGCTCACCAGGGCCCGCAGCTAACTATGGCTACACCTTC. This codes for CASSPGPAANYGYTF.

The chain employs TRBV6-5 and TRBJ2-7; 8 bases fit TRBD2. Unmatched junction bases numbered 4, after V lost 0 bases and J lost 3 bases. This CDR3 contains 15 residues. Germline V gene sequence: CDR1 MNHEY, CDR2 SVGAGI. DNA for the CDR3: TGTGCCAGCAGTTACTCATTAGCGGGGAGCTACGAGCAGTACTTC. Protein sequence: CASSYSLAGSYEQYF.

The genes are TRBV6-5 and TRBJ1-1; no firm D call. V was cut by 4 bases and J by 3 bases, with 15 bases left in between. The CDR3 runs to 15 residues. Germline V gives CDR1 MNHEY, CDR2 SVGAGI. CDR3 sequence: CASSLFRDPDTEAFF. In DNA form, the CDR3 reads TGTGCCAGCAGTTTATTCCGGGATCCTGACACTGAAGCTTTCTTT.

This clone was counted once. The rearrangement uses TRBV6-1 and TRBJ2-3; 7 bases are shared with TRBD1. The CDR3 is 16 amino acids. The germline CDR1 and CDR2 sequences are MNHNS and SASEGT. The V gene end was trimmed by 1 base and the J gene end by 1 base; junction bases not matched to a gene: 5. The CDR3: CASSEEPGGRTDTQYF. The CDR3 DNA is TGTGCCAGCAGTGAAGAGCCAGGGGGTCGCACAGATACGCAGTATTTT.

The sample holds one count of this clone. CDR3: CASSGTVNSPLHF. The CDR3 DNA reads TGTGCCAGCAGCGGGACAGTAAATTCACCCCTCCACTTT. The chain combines TRBV2 with TRBJ1-6; 7 bases fit TRBD1. The length of the CDR3 is 13 residues. With V trimmed by 6 bases and J by 7 bases, 3 bases remained unmatched. The germline CDR1 and CDR2 sequences are SNHLY and FYNNEI.

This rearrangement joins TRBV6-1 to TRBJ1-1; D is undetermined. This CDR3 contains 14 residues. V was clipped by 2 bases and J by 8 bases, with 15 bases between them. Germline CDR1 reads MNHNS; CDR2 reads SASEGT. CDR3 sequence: CASSESGSLREAFF. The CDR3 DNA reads TGTGCCAGCAGTGAATCGGGGTCGTTGAGGGAAGCTTTCTTT.

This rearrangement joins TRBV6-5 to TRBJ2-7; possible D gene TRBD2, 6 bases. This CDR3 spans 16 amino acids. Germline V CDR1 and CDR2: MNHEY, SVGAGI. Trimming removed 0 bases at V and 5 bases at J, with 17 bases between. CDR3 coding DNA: TGTGCCAGCAGTTACTCTCAGGGACTGTCCCTCCACGAGCAGTACTTC. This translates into CASSYSQGLSLHEQYF.

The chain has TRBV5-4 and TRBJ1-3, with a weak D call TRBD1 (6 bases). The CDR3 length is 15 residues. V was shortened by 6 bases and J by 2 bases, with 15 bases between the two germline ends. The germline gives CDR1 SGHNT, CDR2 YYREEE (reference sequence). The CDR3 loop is CASTMGGAAGNTIYF. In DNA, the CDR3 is TGTGCCAGCACAATGGGGGGGGCCGCTGGAAACACCATATATTTT.

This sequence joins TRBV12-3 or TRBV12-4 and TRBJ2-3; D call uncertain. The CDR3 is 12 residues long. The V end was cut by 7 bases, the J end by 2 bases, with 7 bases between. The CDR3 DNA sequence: TGTGCCAGCAAGCACTCCACAGATACGCAGTATTTT. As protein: CASKHSTDTQYF.

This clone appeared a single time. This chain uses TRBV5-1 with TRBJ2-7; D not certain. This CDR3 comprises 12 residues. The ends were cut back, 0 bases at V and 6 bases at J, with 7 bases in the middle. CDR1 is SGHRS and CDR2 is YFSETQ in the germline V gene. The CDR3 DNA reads TGCGCCAGCAGCTTGGGCCTCGGCGAGCAGTACTTC. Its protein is CASSLGLGEQYF.

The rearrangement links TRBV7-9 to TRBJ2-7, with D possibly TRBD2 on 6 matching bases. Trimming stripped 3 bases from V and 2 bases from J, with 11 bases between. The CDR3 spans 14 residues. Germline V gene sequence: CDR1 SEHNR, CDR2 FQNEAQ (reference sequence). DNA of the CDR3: TGTGCCAGCAGCTTGGTCGGGGGAACCTACGAGCAGTACTTC. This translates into CASSLVGGTYEQYF. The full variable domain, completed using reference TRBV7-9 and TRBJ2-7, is DTGVSQNPRHKITKRGQNVTFRCDPISEHNRLYWYRQTLGQGPEFLTYFQNEAQLEKSRLLSDRFSAERPKGSFSTLEIQRTEQGDSAMYLCASSLVGGTYEQYFGPGTRLTVT.

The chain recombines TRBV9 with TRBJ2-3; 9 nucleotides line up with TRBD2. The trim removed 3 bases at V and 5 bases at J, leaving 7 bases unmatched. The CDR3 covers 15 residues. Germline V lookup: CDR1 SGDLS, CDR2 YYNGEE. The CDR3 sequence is CASSEVAGVLDTQYF. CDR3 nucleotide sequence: TGTGCCAGCAGCGAGGTAGCGGGAGTCTTAGATACGCAGTATTTT.

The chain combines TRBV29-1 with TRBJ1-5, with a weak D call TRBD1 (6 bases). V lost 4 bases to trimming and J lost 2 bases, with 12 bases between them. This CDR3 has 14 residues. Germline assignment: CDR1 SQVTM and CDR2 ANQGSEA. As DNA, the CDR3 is TGCAGCGTTGGAAGGGGGAACGGCAATCAGCCCCAGCATTTT. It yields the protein CSVGRGNGNQPQHF.

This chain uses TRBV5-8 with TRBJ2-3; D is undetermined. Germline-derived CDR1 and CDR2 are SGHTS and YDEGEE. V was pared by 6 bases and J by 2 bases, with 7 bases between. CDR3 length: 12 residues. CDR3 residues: CASTQITDTQYF. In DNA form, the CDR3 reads TGTGCCAGCACCCAGATCACAGATACGCAGTATTTT.

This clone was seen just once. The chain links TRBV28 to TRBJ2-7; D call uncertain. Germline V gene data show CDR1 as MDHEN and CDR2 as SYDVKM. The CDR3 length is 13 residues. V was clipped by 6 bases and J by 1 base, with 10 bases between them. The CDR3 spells CASSPGLSYEQYF. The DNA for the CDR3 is TGTGCCAGCAGCCCCGGTTTGTCCTACGAGCAGTACTTC.

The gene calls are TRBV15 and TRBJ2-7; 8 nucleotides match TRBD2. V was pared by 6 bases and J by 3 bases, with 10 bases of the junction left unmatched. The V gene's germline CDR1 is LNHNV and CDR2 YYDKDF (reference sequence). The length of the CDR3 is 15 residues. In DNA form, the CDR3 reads TGTGCCACCAGTAAGAGGGTTGCGGGAGGCTACGAGCAGTACTTC. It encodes CATSKRVAGGYEQYF.

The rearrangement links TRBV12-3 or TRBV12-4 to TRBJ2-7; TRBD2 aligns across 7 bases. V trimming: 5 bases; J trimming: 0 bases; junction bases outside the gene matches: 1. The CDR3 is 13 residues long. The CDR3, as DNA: TGTGCCAGCAGTCGGGAGGTCTCCTACGAGCAGTACTTC. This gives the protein CASSREVSYEQYF.

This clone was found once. CDR3 sequence reads: CASTLDSSYEQYF. For the CDR3, the DNA is TGTGCCAGCACCCTGGACAGCTCCTACGAGCAGTACTTC. The J gene is TRBJ2-7, the V gene TRBV7-2; D is possibly TRBD1 (6 bases). CDR1 and CDR2 (germline): SGHTA, FQGNSA. V lost 7 bases and J lost 0, with 10 bases in between. The CDR3 length is 13 residues.